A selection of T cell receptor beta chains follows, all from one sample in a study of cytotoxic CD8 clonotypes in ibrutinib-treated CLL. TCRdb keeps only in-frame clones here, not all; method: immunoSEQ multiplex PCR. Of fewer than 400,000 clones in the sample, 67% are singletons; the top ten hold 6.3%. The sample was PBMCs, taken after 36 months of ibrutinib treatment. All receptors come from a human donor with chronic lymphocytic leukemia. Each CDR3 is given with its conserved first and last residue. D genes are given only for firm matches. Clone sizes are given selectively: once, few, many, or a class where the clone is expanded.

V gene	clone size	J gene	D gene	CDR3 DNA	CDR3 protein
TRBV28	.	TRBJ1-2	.	TGTGCCAGCAGTCCACAGGGTCGAACACTCTATGGCTACACCTTC	CASSPQGRTLYGYTF
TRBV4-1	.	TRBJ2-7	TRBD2	TGCGCCAGCAGCCCCGGGACTAGCGGGGGGTGGGAGCAGTACTTC	CASSPGTSGGWEQYF
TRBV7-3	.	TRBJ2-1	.	TGTGCCAGCAGCTTATTTGACCGGAGTGAGCAGTTCTTC	CASSLFDRSEQFF
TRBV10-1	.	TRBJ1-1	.	TGCGCCAGCAGTATGGGCCGGGACACTGAAGCTTTCTTT	CASSMGRDTEAFF
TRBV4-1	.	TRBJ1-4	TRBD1	TGCGCCAGCAGCCAACAACAGGGGTTTGGTGAAAAACTGTTTTTT	CASSQQQGFGEKLFF
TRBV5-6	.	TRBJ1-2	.	TGTGCCAGCCACAGGGAAACTGGCTACACCTTC	CASHRETGYTF
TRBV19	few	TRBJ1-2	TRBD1	TGTGCCAGTAGTCCCCAGGGGGCGTTAAACTATGGCTACACCTTC	CASSPQGALNYGYTF
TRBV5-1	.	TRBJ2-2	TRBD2	TGCGCCAGCAGCTTCCGGGGGGATTCCACCGGGGAGCTGTTTTTT	CASSFRGDSTGELFF
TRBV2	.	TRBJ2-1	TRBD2	TGTGCCAGCCTCGGGGGGACCTACAATGAGCAGTTCTTC	CASLGGTYNEQFF
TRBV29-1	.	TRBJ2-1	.	TGCAGCGTTGAAGGCCTCCCAGGGGGGGTGGGTTACAATGAGCAGTTCTTC	CSVEGLPGGVGYNEQFF
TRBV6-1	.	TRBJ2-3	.	TGTGCCAGCAGTGAAGTGTATTCAGATACGCAGTATTTT	CASSEVYSDTQYF
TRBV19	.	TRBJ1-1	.	TGTGCCAGTAGTCCCCAGACAGGACGGAACACTGAAGCTTTCTTT	CASSPQTGRNTEAFF
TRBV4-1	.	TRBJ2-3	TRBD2	TGCGCCAGCAGCCATGTACCGGGACTAGAATCGTATTTT	CASSHVPGLESYF
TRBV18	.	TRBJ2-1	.	TGTGCCAGCTCACCACGGATTCGGCTAGGGGAGAATGAGCAGTTCTTC	CASSPRIRLGENEQFF
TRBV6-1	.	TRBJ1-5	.	TGTGCCAGCACCTACAGAGGGTGGGGCAATCAGCCCCAGCATTTT	CASTYRGWGNQPQHF
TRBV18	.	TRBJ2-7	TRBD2	TGTGCCAGCTCACCCTACCCGGGGCTAGCGGGAGTTTCCGAGCAGTACTTC	CASSPYPGLAGVSEQYF
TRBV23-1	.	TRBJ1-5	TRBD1	TGCGCCAGCAGTCAGGCCGTAGACAGGGGCAGCTATAGCAATCAGCCCCAGCATTTT	CASSQAVDRGSYSNQPQHF
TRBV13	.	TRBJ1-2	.	TGTGCCAGCCGGTCTGGGTTGGGCTATGGCTACACCTTC	CASRSGLGYGYTF
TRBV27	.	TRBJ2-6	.	TGTGCCAGCAGTTTACTGGGGGCTGGGGCCAACGTCCTGACTTTC	CASSLLGAGANVLTF
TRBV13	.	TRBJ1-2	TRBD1	TGTGCCAGCAGCCGAGAGACAGGGGGCGCATCCTATGGCTACACCTTC	CASSRETGGASYGYTF
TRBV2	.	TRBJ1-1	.	TGTGCCAGCAGCCAACAGGGCCTTCACACTGAAGCTTTCTTT	CASSQQGLHTEAFF
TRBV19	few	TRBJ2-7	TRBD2	TGTGCCAGTAGTCGGACTAGCGTTTACGAGCAGTACTTC	CASSRTSVYEQYF
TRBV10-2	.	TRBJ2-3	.	TGCGCCAGCAGTCGTAGAGGGAGGGGGGATTATTTT	CASSRRGRGDYF
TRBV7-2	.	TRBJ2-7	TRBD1	TGTGCCAGCAGCTCGGGGACAGGGAGTTCCTACGAGCAGTACTTC	CASSSGTGSSYEQYF
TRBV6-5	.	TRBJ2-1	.	TGTGCCAGCAGTATGACCCCGTACGGGAAGCAGTTCTTC	CASSMTPYGKQFF
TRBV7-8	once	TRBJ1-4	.	TGTGCCAGCGGTGACGCTAATGAAAAACTGTTTTTT	CASGDANEKLFF
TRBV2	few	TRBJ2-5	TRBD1	TGTGCCAGCAGTCAAGACAGGGGCCAAGAGACCCAGTACTTC	CASSQDRGQETQYF
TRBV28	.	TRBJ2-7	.	TGTGCCAGCAGTTTACCTAGCCCCAACGAGCAGTACTTC	CASSLPSPNEQYF
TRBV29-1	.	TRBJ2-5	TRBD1	TGCAGCGTTGCGGGACAGGGGCAAGAGACCCAGTACTTC	CSVAGQGQETQYF
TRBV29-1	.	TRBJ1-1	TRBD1	TGCAGCGCCGGACAGGGAATGAACACTGAAGCTTTCTTT	CSAGQGMNTEAFF
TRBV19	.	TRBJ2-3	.	TGTGCCAGTAGTATGTGGGGCCGCACAGATACGCAGTATTTT	CASSMWGRTDTQYF
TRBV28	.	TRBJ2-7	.	TGTGCCAGCAGTTTTAGGTCTTGGGAGCAGTACTTC	CASSFRSWEQYF